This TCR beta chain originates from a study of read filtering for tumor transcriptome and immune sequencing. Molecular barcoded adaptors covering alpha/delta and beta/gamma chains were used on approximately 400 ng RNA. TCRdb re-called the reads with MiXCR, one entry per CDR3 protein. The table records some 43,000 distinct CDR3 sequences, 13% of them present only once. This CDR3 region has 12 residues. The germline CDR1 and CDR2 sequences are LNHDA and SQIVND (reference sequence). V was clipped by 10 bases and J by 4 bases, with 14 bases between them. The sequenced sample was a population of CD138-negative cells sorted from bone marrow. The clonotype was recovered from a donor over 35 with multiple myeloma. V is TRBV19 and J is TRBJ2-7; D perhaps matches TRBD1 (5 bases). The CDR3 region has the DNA TGTGCCACCAGCAAGGGGATGTACGAGCAGTACTTC. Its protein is CATSKGMYEQYF.